A selection of T cell receptor beta chains follows, all from one sample in a study of OX40 agonist ivuxolimab in advanced cancers. TCRdb's table, derived via immunoSEQ multiplex PCR, lists solely in-frame clones and lacks some. The table includes 80,000 to 95,000 clones, around nine tenths detected once. This specimen consisted of CD4+ or CD8+ T cells sorted from blood, obtained in a trial of the OX40 agonist ivuxolimab. All receptors derive from an adult with an advanced solid tumor such as melanoma, head and neck, liver or kidney cancer. Both conserved end residues are part of each CDR3. D genes are given only for firm matches. Clone size appears in some rows only: once, few, many, or a class for an expanded clone.

.	TRBV29-1	TRBJ2-2	.	TGCAGCGTTAAGGGACAAACGAACACCGGGGAGCTGTTTTTT	CSVKGQTNTGELFF
.	TRBV29-1	TRBJ1-2	TRBD1	TGCAGCGTTGTAGGAGGGGGCGACTATGGCTACACCTTC	CSVVGGGDYGYTF
.	TRBV29-1	TRBJ2-1	.	TGCAGCGCAGCCTTATCTAATGAGCAGTTCTTC	CSAALSNEQFF
.	TRBV18	TRBJ1-1	TRBD1	TGTGCCAGCCGCGGGACAGAGACGATGAACACTGAAGCTTTCTTT	CASRGTETMNTEAFF
few	TRBV2	TRBJ1-5	TRBD1	TGTGCCAGCAGCGGACAGGGCGTCAATCAGCCCCAGCATTTT	CASSGQGVNQPQHF
.	TRBV11-2	TRBJ2-7	.	TGTGCCAGCAGCTTAGGGGGGACCCTCACCTACGAGCAGTACTTC	CASSLGGTLTYEQYF
.	TRBV5-3	TRBJ2-7	TRBD2	TGTGCCAGAAGCGAATGCTCGACTAGCGGGCCAGGGGAGCAGTACTTC	CARSECSTSGPGEQYF
many	TRBV5-1	TRBJ1-5	.	TGCGCCAGCAGCTTGGACGGAGAAAGCAATCAGCCCCAGCATTTT	CASSLDGESNQPQHF
.	TRBV10-3	TRBJ1-2	.	TGTGCCATCAGTGATACGACAGTGATCAACTATGGCTACACCTTC	CAISDTTVINYGYTF
once	TRBV5-6	TRBJ2-2	.	TGTGCCAGCAGCTATGGGGATGGGGAGCTGTTTTTT	CASSYGDGELFF
.	TRBV7-2	TRBJ1-1	.	TGTGCCAGCAGCTCTAGCAGGGGCACTGAAGCTTTCTTT	CASSSSRGTEAFF
once	TRBV5-8	TRBJ1-5	.	TGTGCCAGCAGCTTGGCATACGGGCGGAGCAATCAGCCCCAGCATTTT	CASSLAYGRSNQPQHF
.	TRBV27	TRBJ2-1	.	TGTGCCAGCAGCAAGGACCGTTACACGCCCTACAATGAGCAGTTCTTC	CASSKDRYTPYNEQFF
.	TRBV6-6	TRBJ1-2	TRBD1	TGTGCCAGCAGTTACGACAGGGGAAACTATGGCTACACCTTC	CASSYDRGNYGYTF
.	TRBV21-1	TRBJ1-2	.	TGTGCCAGCAGCAACTCGGACAGGGAATATAAAGGGCACACCTTC	CASSNSDREYKGHTF
.	TRBV5-1	TRBJ1-2	TRBD1	TGCGCCAGCAGCTTATCCGGGACAGGGGGCAGGAGCTACACCTTC	CASSLSGTGGRSYTF
.	TRBV10-2	TRBJ2-5	TRBD1	TGCGCAAGACCATCCGGGACAGGGGAAGAGACCCAGTACTTC	CARPSGTGEETQYF
.	TRBV10-2	TRBJ1-4	.	TGCGCCAGCAGTGAGTCTACGTGGCCTTCTAATGAAAAACTGTTTTTT	CASSESTWPSNEKLFF